A single sample gave rise to the 22 T cell receptor beta chains below, sequenced in a study of CD8 T cells in ankylosing spondylitis. MiXCR was run by TCRdb on the 5' RACE reads, yielding one entry per CDR3 protein. The table has about 130,000 distinct CDR3 sequences, 7% seen once. Sequencing was performed on blood, either unsorted or a sorted T cell fraction (not recorded which). These receptors all come from a male donor with ankylosing spondylitis or in good health (not recorded which).

This clonotype was detected many times. The V and J genes are TRBV5-5 and TRBJ2-1, with D perhaps TRBD1 or TRBD2 (6 bases each). Trimming left V 0 bases short and J 6 bases short, with 13 bases between. Germline CDR1 and CDR2: SGHKS and YYEKEE (reference sequence). The CDR3 loop spans 15 amino acids. CDR3 region: CASSLAAGGLNEQFF. The CDR3 DNA reads as TGTGCCAGCAGCTTGGCCGCTGGGGGGCTCAATGAGCAGTTCTTC.

This clonotype was detected many times. This chain uses TRBV12-3 or TRBV12-4 with TRBJ1-2; 7 bases align to TRBD1. The CDR3 loop spans 14 amino acids. Trimming took 6 bases from V and 3 from J; bases not matched to a gene: 7. This CDR3 is CASRRVGGYYGYTF. CDR3 nucleotide sequence: TGTGCCAGCAGACGGGTAGGGGGCTACTATGGCTACACCTTC.

This clonotype was found many times. This chain links TRBV29-1 with TRBJ1-1; 9 positions match TRBD1. V lost 2 bases, J lost 4 bases, and 2 bases stayed unmatched. Looked up from germline, CDR1 is SQVTM and CDR2 is ANQGSEA. The CDR3 is 13 residues long. The CDR3 nucleotides are TGCAGCGTTGAATCGGACAGGGGCACTGAAGCTTTCTTT. Translated, it gives CSVESDRGTEAFF.

This clonotype was seen ten or more times. V gene TRBV29-1 combines with J gene TRBJ2-7, with 9 bases lining up with TRBD2. Losses at the gene ends were 5 bases for V and 4 bases for J; bases not matched to a gene: 6. The CDR3 totals 13 residues. The germline V gene encodes CDR1 SQVTM and CDR2 ANQGSEA. Here the CDR3 reads CSVFSGSKYEQYF. CDR3 coding DNA: TGCAGCGTTTTTAGCGGGAGTAAGTACGAGCAGTACTTC.

Concerning this clonotype itself: It may be a read error: a sequence one base away is much more abundant. Here the CDR3 reads CASSPGLAGVGGTQYF. The CDR3 DNA is TGTGCCAGCAGTCCGGGACTAGCGGGAGTCGGGGGTACGCAGTATTTT. This chain uses TRBV6-2 or TRBV6-3 with TRBJ2-3; 14 positions agree with TRBD2. V lost 5 bases and J lost 8; bases outside the gene matches: 9. The CDR3 spans 16 residues. Germline-derived CDR1 and CDR2 are MNHEY and SVGEGT.

The gene calls are TRBV7-3 and TRBJ2-5; the D gene is possibly TRBD1 (6 bases). Looked up from germline, CDR1 is SGHTA and CDR2 is FQGTGA. Trimming took 5 bases from V and 3 from J, leaving 13 bases between them. The CDR3 contains 14 residues. CDR3 nucleotides: TGTGCCAGCAGCCCTACGACAGGCAAAGAGACCCAGTACTTC. It is translated as CASSPTTGKETQYF.

This clonotype is medium-sized. The chain combines TRBV9 with TRBJ2-3, with 8 positions matching TRBD2. The germline gives CDR1 SGDLS, CDR2 YYNGEE. After removal of 8 bases from V and 2 bases from J, the junction contained 10 bases not matched to a gene. There are 15 residues in the CDR3. The CDR3 loop is CASDERGSLTDTQYF. The CDR3 nucleotides are TGTGCCAGTGATGAGCGGGGGAGCCTCACAGATACGCAGTATTTT. Complete variable domain (other parts from reference TRBV9 and TRBJ2-3): DSGVTQTPKHLITATGQRVTLRCSPRSGDLSVYWYQQSLDQGLQFLIQYYNGEERAKGNILERFSAQQFPDLHSELNLSSLELGDSALYFCASDERGSLTDTQYFGPGTRLTVL.

This clonotype was observed at least ten times. CDR3 bases: TGCGCCAGCAGCCAAGATTCTTTCCGGCAGGGACAGACCCAGTACTTC. Translated, it gives CASSQDSFRQGQTQYF. J is TRBJ2-5 and V is TRBV4-3, with D possibly called TRBD1 or TRBD2 (5 bases each). The CDR3 consists of 16 residues. V gave up 0 bases and J gave up 6 bases, with 17 bases separating them. Germline values: CDR1 LGHNA, CDR2 YSLEER.

At least ten counts were recorded for this clonotype. This sequence joins TRBV18 and TRBJ2-7, with 11 positions matching TRBD1. The CDR3 is made up of 18 amino acids. With 2 bases clipped from V and 5 bases from J, the junction kept 14 bases outside the gene matches. CDR1 is KGHSH and CDR2 is LQKENI in the germline V gene. CDR3 DNA sequence: TGTGCCAGCTCACCAAATCCTCCGGGGACAGGGGGTGGTGACGAGCAGTACTTC. Translating it yields CASSPNPPGTGGGDEQYF.

This clonotype occurred many times. The chain carries TRBV7-2 and TRBJ1-5; no definite D call. V was cut by 1 base and J by 3 bases, with 13 bases left in between. In germline, CDR1 is SGHTA, CDR2 FQGNSA. The length of the CDR3 is 16 residues. CDR3 sequence (DNA): TGTGCCAGCAGCTTAGGCGGGTCTGGGGTCAATCAGCCCCAGCATTTT. Translation: CASSLGGSGVNQPQHF. Drawing the rest from reference TRBV7-2 and TRBJ1-5, the complete variable domain is GAGVSQSPSNKVTEKGKDVELRCDPISGHTALYWYRQSLGQGLEFLIYFQGNSAPDKSGLPSDRFSAERTGGSVSTLTIQRTQQEDSAVYLCASSLGGSGVNQPQHFGDGTRLSIL.

This clonotype was picked up many times. The J gene is TRBJ1-2, the V gene TRBV2; D remains ambiguous. The CDR3 is made up of 11 amino acids. V dropped 6 bases and J dropped 1 base, with 3 bases sitting between them. The germline V gene has CDR1 SNHLY and CDR2 FYNNEI. The CDR3 DNA reads TGTGCCAGCAGGGTTAACTATGGCTACACCTTC. Residues: CASRVNYGYTF. The complete variable domain, with remaining parts taken from reference TRBV2 and TRBJ1-2, reads EPEVTQTPSHQVTQMGQEVILRCVPISNHLYFYWYRQILGQKVEFLVSFYNNEISEKSEIFDDQFSVERPDGSNFTLKIRSTKLEDSAMYFCASRVNYGYTFGSGTRLTVV.

In its sample, this clonotype was seen many times. This chain links TRBV20-1 with TRBJ2-3; tentative D call: TRBD2 (5 bases). The CDR3 runs 14 residues. Germline CDR1 reads DFQATT; CDR2 reads SNEGSKA (reference sequence). The V gene lost 2 bases and the J gene lost 0 bases, with 9 bases spanning the gap. The DNA for the CDR3 is TGCAGTGCTAGATGGGAGACTAGCACAGATACGCAGTATTTT. Protein product: CSARWETSTDTQYF.

This clonotype was seen ten or more times. For the CDR3, the DNA is TGCGCCAGCAGCTTCGCAGGGAACTATGGCTACACCTTC. Translation: CASSFAGNYGYTF. This chain links TRBV5-1 with TRBJ1-2; weak D call: TRBD1 (5 bases). V was cut by 2 bases and J by 2 bases, with 7 bases left in between. The germline V gene has CDR1 SGHRS and CDR2 YFSETQ. CDR3 length equals 13 residues.

On this clonotype itself: A much larger clone lies one base from this, so it may be a read error. The rearrangement links TRBV20-1 to TRBJ1-6; 8 nucleotides line up with TRBD1. This CDR3 has 17 amino acids. The germline CDR1 and CDR2 sequences are DFQATT and SNEGSKA (reference sequence). The CDR3: CCARDRRTGLANSPLHF. The CDR3 bases are TGCTGTGCTAGAGACCGAAGGACAGGGCTCGCTAATTCACCCCTCCACTTT.

This clonotype was recorded many times. This sequence joins TRBV5-1 and TRBJ1-1; the D gene is possibly TRBD1 (6 bases). The CDR3 has 16 amino acids. The V and J ends lost 0 bases and 1 base respectively, with 13 bases between them. The germline V gene has CDR1 SGHRS and CDR2 YFSETQ. The CDR3 reads CASSLVAGASNTEAFF. CDR3 bases: TGCGCCAGCAGCTTGGTGGCAGGGGCCTCGAACACTGAAGCTTTCTTT.

This clonotype occurred a few times. This chain links TRBV30 with TRBJ2-5; D perhaps matches TRBD1 (6 bases). V lost 2 bases, J lost 2 bases, and 15 bases lay in between. Germline V gene sequence: CDR1 GTSNPN, CDR2 SVGIG (reference sequence). The CDR3 has 15 amino acids. The CDR3 region is CAWSKGHRGQETQYF. In DNA, the CDR3 is TGTGCCTGGAGTAAGGGACATAGGGGGCAAGAGACCCAGTACTTC.

This clonotype occurred many times. The rearrangement links TRBV7-8 to TRBJ2-7, with TRBD1 matching over 9 bases. This CDR3 comprises 13 residues. Trimming at V came to 5 bases and at J to 4 bases, leaving 3 bases not matched to a gene. CDR1 is SGHVS, CDR2 FQNEAQ, per germline. The CDR3, as DNA: TGTGCCAGCAGCGTGGACAGGGGTTACGAGCAGTACTTC. It codes for CASSVDRGYEQYF.

In its sample, this clonotype was seen many times. J is TRBJ2-5 and V is TRBV5-1, with TRBD1 matching over 7 bases. This CDR3 region has 12 residues. V gave up 7 bases and J gave up 3 bases; unmatched junction bases: 3. Germline lookup yields CDR1 SGHRS and CDR2 YFSETQ. The CDR3 sequence: CASRQGEETQYF. The CDR3 DNA follows: TGCGCCAGCCGACAGGGAGAAGAGACCCAGTACTTC.

CDR3 protein: CASSITGGSNQPQHF. The CDR3 region has the DNA TGTGCCAGCAGTATAACGGGGGGTAGCAATCAGCCCCAGCATTTT. The V and J genes are TRBV12-3 or TRBV12-4 and TRBJ1-5, with TRBD1 as a possible D gene (5 bases). This CDR3 contains 15 residues. The V end was cut by 5 bases, the J end by 0 bases, with 11 bases between.

This clonotype was seen a few times. This rearrangement joins TRBV5-1 to TRBJ1-2; 7 nucleotides match TRBD1. There are 13 residues in the CDR3. The V gene's germline CDR1 is SGHRS and CDR2 YFSETQ. V shed 5 bases, J shed 8 bases, and the junction held 9 bases outside the gene matches. The CDR3 DNA follows: TGCGCCAGCAGGTGGCAGGGGGGCCGCGGCTACACCTTC. Translated, it gives CASRWQGGRGYTF.

The table lists this clonotype with many counts. This sequence joins TRBV11-2 and TRBJ2-5, with 12 bases that match TRBD2. The germline V gene has CDR1 SGHAT and CDR2 FQNNGV. The V segment lost 5 bases and the J segment 7 bases; nucleotides outside the gene matches: 20. CDR3 length: 19 residues. Written as DNA, the CDR3 is TGTGCCAGCAGCCCTATACCGGGACTAGCGGGTTTAGTGATGGGGACCCAGTACTTC. This translates into CASSPIPGLAGLVMGTQYF.

At least ten counts were recorded for this clonotype. The CDR3 spells CASSLSAGLPFF. CDR3 sequence (DNA): TGCGCCAGCAGCTTGTCTGCAGGGCTCCCGTTCTTC. V is TRBV5-1 and J is TRBJ2-1, with D possibly being TRBD1 (5 bases). The CDR3 is made up of 12 amino acids. With 1 base removed from V and 15 bases from J, the gap between germline ends came to 14 bases. Germline V CDR1 and CDR2: SGHRS, YFSETQ.